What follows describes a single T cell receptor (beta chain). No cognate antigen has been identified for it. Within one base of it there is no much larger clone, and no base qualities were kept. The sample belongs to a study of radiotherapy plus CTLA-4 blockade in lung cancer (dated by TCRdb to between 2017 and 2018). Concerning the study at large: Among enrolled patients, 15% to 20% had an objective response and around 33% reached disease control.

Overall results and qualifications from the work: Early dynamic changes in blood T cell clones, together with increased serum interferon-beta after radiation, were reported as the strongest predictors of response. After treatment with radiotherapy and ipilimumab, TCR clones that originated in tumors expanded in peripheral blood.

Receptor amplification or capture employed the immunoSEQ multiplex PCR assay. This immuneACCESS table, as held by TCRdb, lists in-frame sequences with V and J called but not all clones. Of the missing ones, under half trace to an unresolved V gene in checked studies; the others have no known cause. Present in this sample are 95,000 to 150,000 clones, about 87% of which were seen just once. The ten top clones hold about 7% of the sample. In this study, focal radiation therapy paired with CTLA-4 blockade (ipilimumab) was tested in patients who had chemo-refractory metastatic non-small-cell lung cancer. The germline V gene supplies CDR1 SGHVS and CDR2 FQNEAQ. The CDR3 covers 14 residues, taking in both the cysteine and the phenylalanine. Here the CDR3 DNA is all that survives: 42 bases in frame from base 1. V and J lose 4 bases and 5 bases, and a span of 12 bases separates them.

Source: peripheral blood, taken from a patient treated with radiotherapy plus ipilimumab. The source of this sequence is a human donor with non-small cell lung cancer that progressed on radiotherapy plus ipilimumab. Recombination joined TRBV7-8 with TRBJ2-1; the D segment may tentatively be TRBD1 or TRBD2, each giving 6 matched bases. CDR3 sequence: CASSSTGRNNEQFF. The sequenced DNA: TGTGCCAGCAGCTCTACAGGGAGGAACAATGAGCAGTTCTTC.